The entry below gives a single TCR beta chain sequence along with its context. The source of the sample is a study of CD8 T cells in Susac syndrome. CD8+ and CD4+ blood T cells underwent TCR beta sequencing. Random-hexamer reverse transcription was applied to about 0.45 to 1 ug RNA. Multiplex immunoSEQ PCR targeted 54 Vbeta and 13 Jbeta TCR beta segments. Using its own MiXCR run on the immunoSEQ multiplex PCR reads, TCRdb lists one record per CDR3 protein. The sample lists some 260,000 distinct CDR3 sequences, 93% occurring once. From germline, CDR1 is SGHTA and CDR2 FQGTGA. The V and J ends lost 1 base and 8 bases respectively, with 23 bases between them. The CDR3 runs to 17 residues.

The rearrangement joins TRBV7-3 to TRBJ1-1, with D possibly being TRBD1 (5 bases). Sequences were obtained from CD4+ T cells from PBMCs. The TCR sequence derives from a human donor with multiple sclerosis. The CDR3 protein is CASSLSGGIRPQGEAFF. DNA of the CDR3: TGTGCCAGCAGCTTAAGCGGGGGAATCAGGCCGCAGGGCGAAGCTTTCTTT.